The count of the clone carrying this TCR beta chain is one. This sample is drawn from a study of blood T cell repertoires in COVID-19. Study as a whole: Sources were T cells, B-cell-depleted T cells, or PBMCs; the material itself was cDNA or gDNA.

Seattle's enrolled individuals joined amid active infection and were then monitored longitudinally. Under the authors' procedure: Reference gene primer amplification gave nucleated cell count estimates. Repertoires were generated with immunoSEQ multiplex PCR, while TCRdb's copy carries only in-frame clones and drops some. The V and J calls and the clone size are those of that table, but D and trimming were determined from the DNA. The sample has approximately 110,000 clones, approximately 74% seen once; the top ten hold 6%. The V gene lost 6 bases and the J gene lost 5 bases, with 10 bases spanning the gap. Germline V gives CDR1 SQVTM, CDR2 ANQGSEA. The CDR3 runs 11 residues.

Specimen: peripheral blood. This chain links TRBV29-1 with TRBJ2-5; D perhaps matches TRBD2 (6 bases). The clonotype was recovered from a man older than 75 with COVID-19, enrolled during active disease. The chain's CDR3 is CSVGGLETQYF. CDR3 nucleotide sequence: TGCAGCGTGGGGGGTTTGGAGACCCAGTACTTC. Full variable domain (outside the CDR3, taken from reference TRBV29-1 and TRBJ2-5): SAVISQKPSRDICQRGTSLTIQCQVDSQVTMMFWYRQQPGQSLTLIATANQGSEATYESGFVIDKFPISRPNLTFSTLTVSNMSPEDSSIYLCSVGGLETQYFGPGTRLLVL.